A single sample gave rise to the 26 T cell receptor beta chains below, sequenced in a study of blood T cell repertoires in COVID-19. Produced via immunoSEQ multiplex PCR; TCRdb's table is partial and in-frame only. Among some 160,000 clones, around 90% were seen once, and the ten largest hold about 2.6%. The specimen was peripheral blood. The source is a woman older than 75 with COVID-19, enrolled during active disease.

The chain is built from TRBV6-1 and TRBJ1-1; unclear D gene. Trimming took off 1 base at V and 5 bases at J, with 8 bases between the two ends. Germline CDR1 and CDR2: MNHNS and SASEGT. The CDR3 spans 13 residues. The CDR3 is CASSEDPRTEAFF. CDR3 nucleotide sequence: TGTGCCAGCAGTGAAGATCCGAGGACTGAAGCTTTCTTT.

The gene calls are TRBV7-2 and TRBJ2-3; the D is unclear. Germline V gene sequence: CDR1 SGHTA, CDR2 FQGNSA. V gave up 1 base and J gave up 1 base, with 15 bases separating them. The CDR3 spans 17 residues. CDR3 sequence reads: CASSLDGRGSRTDTQYF. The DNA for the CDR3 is TGTGCCAGCAGCTTAGATGGTCGCGGCAGCCGCACAGATACGCAGTATTTT.

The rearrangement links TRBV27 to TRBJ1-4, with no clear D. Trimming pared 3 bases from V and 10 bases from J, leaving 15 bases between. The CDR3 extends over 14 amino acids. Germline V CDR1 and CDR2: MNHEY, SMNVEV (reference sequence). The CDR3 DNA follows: TGTGCCAGCAGTTTGGGGAGATCTGGCGGAAAACTGTTTTTT. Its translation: CASSLGRSGGKLFF.

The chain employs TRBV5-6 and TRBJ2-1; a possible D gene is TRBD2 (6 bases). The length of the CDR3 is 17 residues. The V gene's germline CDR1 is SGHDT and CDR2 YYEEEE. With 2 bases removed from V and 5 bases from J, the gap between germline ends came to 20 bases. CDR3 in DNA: TGTGCCAGCAGCTTCAGTGGACTATTAGGATCGGACAATGAGCAGTTCTTC. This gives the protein CASSFSGLLGSDNEQFF.

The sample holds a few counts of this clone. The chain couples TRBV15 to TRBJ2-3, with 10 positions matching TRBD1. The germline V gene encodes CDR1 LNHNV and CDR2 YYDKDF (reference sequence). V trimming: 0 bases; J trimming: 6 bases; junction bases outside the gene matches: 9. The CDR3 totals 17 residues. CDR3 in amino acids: CATSREAGTGVWDTQYF. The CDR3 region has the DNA TGTGCCACCAGCAGAGAGGCCGGGACAGGGGTATGGGATACGCAGTATTTT.

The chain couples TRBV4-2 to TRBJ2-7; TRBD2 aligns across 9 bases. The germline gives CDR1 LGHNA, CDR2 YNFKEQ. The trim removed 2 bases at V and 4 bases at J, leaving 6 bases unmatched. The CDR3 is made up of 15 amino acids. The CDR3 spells CASSQQTSGLYEQYF. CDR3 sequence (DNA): TGTGCCAGCAGCCAACAAACTAGCGGGCTTTACGAGCAGTACTTC.

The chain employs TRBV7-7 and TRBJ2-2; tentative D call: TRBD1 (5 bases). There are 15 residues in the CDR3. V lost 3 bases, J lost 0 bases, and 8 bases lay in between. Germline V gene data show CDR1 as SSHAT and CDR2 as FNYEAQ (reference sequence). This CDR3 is CASSLDTPNTGELFF. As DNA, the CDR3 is TGTGCCAGCAGCTTGGACACGCCGAACACCGGGGAGCTGTTTTTT. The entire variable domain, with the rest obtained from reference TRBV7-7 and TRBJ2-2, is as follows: GAGVSQSPRYKVTKRGQDVTLRCDPISSHATLYWYQQALGQGPEFLTYFNYEAQPDKSGLPSDRFSAERPEGSISTLTIQRTEQRDSAMYRCASSLDTPNTGELFFGEGSRLTVL.

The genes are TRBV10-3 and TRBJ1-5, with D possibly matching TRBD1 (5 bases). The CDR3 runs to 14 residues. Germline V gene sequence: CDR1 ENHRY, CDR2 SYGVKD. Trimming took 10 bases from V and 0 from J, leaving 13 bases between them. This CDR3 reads CATTTDNSNQPQHF. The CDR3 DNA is TGTGCCACTACGACAGACAATAGCAATCAGCCCCAGCATTTT.

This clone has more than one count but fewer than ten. The CDR3 region has the DNA TGTGCCGATCTTCGGGCAGGGGTGAACACTGAAGCTTTCTTT. This encodes CADLRAGVNTEAFF. The chain carries TRBV28 and TRBJ1-1, with a tentative D call TRBD1 (6 bases). The germline CDR1 and CDR2 sequences are MDHEN and SYDVKM. Trimming stripped 11 bases from V and 0 bases from J, with 16 bases between. This CDR3 is 14 amino acids long.

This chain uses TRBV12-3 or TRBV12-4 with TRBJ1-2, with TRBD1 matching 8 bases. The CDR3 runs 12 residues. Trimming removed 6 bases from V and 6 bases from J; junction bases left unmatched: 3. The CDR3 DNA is TGTGCCAGCAGGACAGGGGTTAATGGCTACACCTTC. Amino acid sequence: CASRTGVNGYTF.

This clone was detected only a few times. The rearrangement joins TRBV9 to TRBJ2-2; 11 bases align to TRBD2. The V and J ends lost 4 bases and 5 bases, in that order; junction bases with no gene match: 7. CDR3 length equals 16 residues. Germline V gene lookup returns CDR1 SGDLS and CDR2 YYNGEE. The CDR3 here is CASSTGTSGNTGELFF. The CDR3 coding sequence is TGTGCCAGCAGCACCGGGACTAGCGGAAATACCGGGGAGCTGTTTTTT.

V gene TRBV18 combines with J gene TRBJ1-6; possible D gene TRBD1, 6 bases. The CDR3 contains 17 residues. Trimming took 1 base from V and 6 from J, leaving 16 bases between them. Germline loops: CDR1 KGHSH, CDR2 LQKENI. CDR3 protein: CASSPQTARGFNSPLHF. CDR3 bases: TGTGCCAGCTCACCACAGACAGCTAGGGGGTTTAATTCACCCCTCCACTTT.

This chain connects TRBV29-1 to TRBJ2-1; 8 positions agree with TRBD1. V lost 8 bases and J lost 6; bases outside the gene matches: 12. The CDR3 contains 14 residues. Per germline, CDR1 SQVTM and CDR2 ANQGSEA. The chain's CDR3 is CSLGGTGPINEQFF. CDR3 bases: TGCAGCCTTGGCGGGACAGGCCCGATCAATGAGCAGTTCTTC.

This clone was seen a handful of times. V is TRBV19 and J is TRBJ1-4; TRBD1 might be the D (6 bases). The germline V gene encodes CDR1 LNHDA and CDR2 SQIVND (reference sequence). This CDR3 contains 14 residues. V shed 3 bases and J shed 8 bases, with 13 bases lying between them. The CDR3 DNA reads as TGTGCCAGTAGTATGACAGGTCGAAGCGAAAAACTGTTTTTT. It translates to CASSMTGRSEKLFF.

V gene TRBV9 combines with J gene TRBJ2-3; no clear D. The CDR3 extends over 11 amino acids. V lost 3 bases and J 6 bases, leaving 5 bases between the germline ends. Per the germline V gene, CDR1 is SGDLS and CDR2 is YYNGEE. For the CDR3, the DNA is TGTGCCAGCAGCGATTCGGATACGCAGTATTTT. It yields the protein CASSDSDTQYF.

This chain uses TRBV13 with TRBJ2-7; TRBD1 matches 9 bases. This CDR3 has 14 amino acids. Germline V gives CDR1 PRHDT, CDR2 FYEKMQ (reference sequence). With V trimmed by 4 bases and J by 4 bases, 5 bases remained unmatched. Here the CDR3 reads CASSSDRGTYEQYF. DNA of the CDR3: TGTGCCAGCAGCTCTGACAGGGGGACGTACGAGCAGTACTTC.

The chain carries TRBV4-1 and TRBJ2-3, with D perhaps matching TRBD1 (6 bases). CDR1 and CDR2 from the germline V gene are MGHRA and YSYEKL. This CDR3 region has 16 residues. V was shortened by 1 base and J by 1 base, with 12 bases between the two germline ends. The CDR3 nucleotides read TGCGCCAGCAGCCAAGGGGACAAGTATCGCACAGATACGCAGTATTTT. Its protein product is CASSQGDKYRTDTQYF.

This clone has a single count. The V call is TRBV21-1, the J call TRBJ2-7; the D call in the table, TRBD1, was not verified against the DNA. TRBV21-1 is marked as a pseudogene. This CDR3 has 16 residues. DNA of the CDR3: TGTGCCAGCAGCAAAGATGGGACAGGGGAAGTCTCCGAGCAGTACTTC. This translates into CASSKDGTGEVSEQYF.

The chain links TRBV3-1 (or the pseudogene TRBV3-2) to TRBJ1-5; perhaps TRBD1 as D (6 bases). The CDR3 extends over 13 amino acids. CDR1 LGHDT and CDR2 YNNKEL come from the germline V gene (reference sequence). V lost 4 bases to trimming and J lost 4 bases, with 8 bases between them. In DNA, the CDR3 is TGTGCCAGCAGCCGGACAGCGAATCAGCCCCAGCATTTT. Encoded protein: CASSRTANQPQHF.

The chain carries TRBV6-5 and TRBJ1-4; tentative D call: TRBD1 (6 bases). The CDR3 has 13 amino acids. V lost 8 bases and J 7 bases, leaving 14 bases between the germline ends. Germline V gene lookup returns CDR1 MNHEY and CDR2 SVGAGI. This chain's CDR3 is CASYRVWGEKLFF. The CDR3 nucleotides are TGTGCCAGCTACAGGGTTTGGGGTGAAAAACTGTTTTTT.

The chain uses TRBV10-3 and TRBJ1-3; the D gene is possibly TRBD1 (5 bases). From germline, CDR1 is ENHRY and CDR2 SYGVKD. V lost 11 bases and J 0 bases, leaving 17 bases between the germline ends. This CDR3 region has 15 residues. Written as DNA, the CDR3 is TGTGCCTCCCAACGGGACTTCAGCTCTGGAAACACCATATATTTT. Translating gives CASQRDFSSGNTIYF.

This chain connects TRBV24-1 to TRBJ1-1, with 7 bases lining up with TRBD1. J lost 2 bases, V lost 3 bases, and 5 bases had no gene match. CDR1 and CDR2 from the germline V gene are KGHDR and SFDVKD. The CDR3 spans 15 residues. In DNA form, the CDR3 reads TGTGCCACCAGTGATCCTCAGGGGGGCAACACTGAAGCTTTCTTT. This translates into CATSDPQGGNTEAFF.

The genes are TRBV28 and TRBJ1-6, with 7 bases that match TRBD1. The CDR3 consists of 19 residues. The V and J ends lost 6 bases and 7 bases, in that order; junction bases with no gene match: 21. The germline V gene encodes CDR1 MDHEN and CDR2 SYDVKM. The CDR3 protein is CASRSGQWGVGRPNSPLHF. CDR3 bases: TGTGCCAGCAGGTCGGGACAGTGGGGGGTGGGCCGGCCCAATTCACCCCTCCACTTT. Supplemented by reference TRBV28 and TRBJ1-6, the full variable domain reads DVKVTQSSRYLVKRTGEKVFLECVQDMDHENMFWYRQDPGLGLRLIYFSYDVKMKEKGDIPEGYSVSREKKERFSLILESASTNQTSMYLCASRSGQWGVGRPNSPLHFGNGTRLTVT.

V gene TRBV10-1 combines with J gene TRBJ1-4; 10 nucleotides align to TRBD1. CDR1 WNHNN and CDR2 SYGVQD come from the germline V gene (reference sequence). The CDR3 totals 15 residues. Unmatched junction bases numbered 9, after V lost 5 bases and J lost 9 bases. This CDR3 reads CASSNPGQGWKKLFF. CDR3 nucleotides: TGCGCCAGCAGTAATCCGGGACAGGGGTGGAAAAAACTGTTTTTT.

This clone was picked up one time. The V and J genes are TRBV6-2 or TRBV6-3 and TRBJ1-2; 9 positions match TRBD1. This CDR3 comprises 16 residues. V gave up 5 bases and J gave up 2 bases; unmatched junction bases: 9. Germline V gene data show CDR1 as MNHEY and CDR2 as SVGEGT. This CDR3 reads CASSPKPGQGNYGYTF. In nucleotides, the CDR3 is TGTGCCAGCAGTCCAAAACCGGGACAGGGAAACTATGGCTACACCTTC.

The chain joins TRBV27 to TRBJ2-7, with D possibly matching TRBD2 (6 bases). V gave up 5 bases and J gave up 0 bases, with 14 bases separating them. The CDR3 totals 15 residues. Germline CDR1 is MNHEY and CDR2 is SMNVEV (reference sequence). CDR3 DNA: TGTGCCAGCAGTCTCCATGGGGGGAGCTCCTACGAGCAGTACTTC. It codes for CASSLHGGSSYEQYF.